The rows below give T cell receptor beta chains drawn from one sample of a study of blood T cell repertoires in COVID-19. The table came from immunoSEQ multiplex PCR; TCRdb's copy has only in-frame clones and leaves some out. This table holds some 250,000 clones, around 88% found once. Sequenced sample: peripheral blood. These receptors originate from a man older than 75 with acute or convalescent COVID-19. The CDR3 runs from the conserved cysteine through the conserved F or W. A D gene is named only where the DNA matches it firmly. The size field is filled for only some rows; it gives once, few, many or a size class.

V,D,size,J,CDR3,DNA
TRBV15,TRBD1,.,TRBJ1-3,CATSRSTGDPGNTIYF,TGTGCCACCAGCAGATCTACAGGGGATCCTGGAAACACCATATATTTT
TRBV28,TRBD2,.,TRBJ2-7,CASRLRGTSYEQYF,TGTGCCAGCCGCTTGCGGGGGACCTCCTACGAGCAGTACTTC
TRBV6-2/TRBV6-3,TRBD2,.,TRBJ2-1,CASSPGLAAHSINNEQFF,TGTGCCAGCAGCCCGGGACTAGCGGCCCATTCCATTAACAATGAGCAGTTCTTC
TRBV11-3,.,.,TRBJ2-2,CASSLGGAGTGELFF,TGTGCCAGCAGCTTAGGGGGCGCGGGGACCGGGGAGCTGTTTTTT
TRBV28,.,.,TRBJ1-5,CASTQSNQPQHF,TGTGCCAGCACCCAGTCGAATCAGCCCCAGCATTTT
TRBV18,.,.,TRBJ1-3,CASSPNSPHSGNTIYF,TGTGCCAGCTCACCAAACAGTCCCCACTCTGGAAACACCATATATTTT
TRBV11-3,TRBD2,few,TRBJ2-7,CASSPTSGTYEQYF,TGTGCCAGCAGCCCAACTAGCGGGACTTACGAGCAGTACTTC
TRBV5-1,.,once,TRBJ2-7,CASSLALRGEQYF,TGCGCCAGCAGCTTGGCCCTCCGGGGCGAGCAGTACTTC
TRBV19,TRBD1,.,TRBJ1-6,CASSPRGGTGWGSPLHF,TGTGCCAGTAGCCCACGCGGAGGGACAGGGTGGGGTTCACCCCTCCACTTT
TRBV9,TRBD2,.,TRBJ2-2,CASTRTSGRSSGELFF,TGTGCCAGCACCCGTACTAGCGGGAGATCTTCCGGGGAGCTGTTTTTT
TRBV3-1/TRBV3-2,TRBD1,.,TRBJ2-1,CASSQGTGVFNEQFF,TGTGCCAGCAGCCAGGGGACAGGGGTGTTCAATGAGCAGTTCTTC
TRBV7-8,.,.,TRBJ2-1,CASSSPGTYNEQFF,TGTGCCAGCAGCTCCCCGGGAACGTACAATGAGCAGTTCTTC
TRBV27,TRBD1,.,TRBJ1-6,CASSRTQGGGSYNSPLHF,TGTGCCAGCAGCCGAACGCAGGGGGGTGGGTCCTATAATTCACCCCTCCACTTT
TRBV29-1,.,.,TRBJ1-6,CSAPFGTSNSPLHF,TGCAGCGCGCCCTTTGGGACATCAAATTCACCCCTCCACTTT
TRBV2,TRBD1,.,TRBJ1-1,CASRGGPEYTEAFF,TGTGCCAGCAGAGGGGGCCCCGAGTACACTGAAGCTTTCTTT
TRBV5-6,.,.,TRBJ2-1,CASSLRVFSYNEQFF,TGTGCCAGCAGCCTCAGGGTCTTCTCCTACAATGAGCAGTTCTTC
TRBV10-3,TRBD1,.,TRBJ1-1,CATNEGARTEAFF,TGTGCCACAAACGAGGGGGCACGCACTGAAGCTTTCTTT
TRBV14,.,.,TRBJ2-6,CASSRTLGTGANVLTF,TGTGCCAGCAGCCGGACACTGGGTACCGGGGCCAACGTCCTGACTTTC
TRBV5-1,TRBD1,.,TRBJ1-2,CASSGGQPRMGYTF,TGCGCCAGCAGCGGGGGACAGCCCCGGATGGGCTACACCTTC
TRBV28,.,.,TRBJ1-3,CASSSSVGGTGNTIYF,TGTGCCAGCAGTTCTAGTGTGGGGGGTACTGGAAACACCATATATTTT
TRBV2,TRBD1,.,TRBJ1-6,CASSEEGGRGSPLHF,TGTGCCAGCAGTGAGGAAGGGGGCAGAGGTTCACCCCTCCACTTT
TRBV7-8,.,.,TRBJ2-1,CASSRILSTGRYNEQFF,TGTGCCAGTTCTAGGATTCTCAGCACAGGCCGCTACAATGAGCAGTTCTTC
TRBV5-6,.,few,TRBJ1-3,CASSLGWSSGNTIYF,TGTGCCAGCAGCTTGGGATGGAGCTCTGGAAACACCATATATTTT
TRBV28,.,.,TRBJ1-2,CASVRDNYGYTF,TGTGCCAGTGTGCGGGATAACTATGGCTACACCTTC
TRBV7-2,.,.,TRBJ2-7,CASSLVTLSGEQYF,TGTGCCAGCAGCTTAGTCACCCTCTCCGGCGAGCAGTACTTC
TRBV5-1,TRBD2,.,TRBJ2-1,CASSSGLAGEEQFF,TGCGCCAGCAGCTCCGGACTAGCGGGAGAGGAGCAGTTCTTC
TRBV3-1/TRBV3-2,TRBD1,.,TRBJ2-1,CASSPGQESNEQFF,TGTGCCAGCAGCCCGGGACAGGAGAGCAATGAGCAGTTCTTC
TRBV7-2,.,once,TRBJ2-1,CASSLRASSYVDGSEQFF,TGTGCCAGCAGCTTAAGGGCTAGCTCCTACGTCGACGGTAGTGAGCAGTTCTTC
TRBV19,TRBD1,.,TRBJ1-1,CASSIGQGDEAFF,TGTGCCAGTAGTATAGGACAGGGCGACGAAGCTTTCTTT
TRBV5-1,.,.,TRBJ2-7,CASSLGPRVRPVNEQYF,TGCGCCAGCAGCTTGGGCCCCAGGGTCAGGCCCGTGAACGAGCAGTACTTC
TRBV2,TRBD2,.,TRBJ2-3,CASSKIAGGLGTDTQYF,TGTGCCAGCAGTAAAATAGCGGGGGGGCTGGGCACAGATACGCAGTATTTT
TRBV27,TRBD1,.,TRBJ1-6,CASSLRQGLNSPLHF,TGTGCCAGCAGCCTCAGACAGGGATTGAATTCACCCCTCCACTTT
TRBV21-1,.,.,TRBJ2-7,CASSKIQRVSYEQYF,TGTGCCAGCAGCAAAATCCAGCGGGTCTCCTACGAGCAGTACTTC
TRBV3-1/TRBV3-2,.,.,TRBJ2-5,CASSPGQNQETQYF,TGTGCCAGCAGCCCAGGACAGAACCAAGAGACCCAGTACTTC
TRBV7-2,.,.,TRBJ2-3,CASTRGVTDTQYF,TGTGCCAGCACCAGGGGGGTCACAGATACGCAGTATTTT
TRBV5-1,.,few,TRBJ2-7,CASSSGGSVGEQYF,TGCGCCAGCAGCTCTGGAGGGAGTGTAGGCGAGCAGTACTTC
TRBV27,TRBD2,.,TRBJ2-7,CASSPWGGGVAQYF,TGTGCCAGCAGCCCCTGGGGCGGGGGGGTCGCGCAGTACTTC